A single count supports the clone carrying this T cell receptor (beta chain). The data derive from a study of blood T cell repertoires in COVID-19. Background on the study: The study drew acute and convalescent COVID-19 samples from the United States, Italy and Spain.

Germline V gene lookup returns CDR1 KGHSH and CDR2 LQKENI. The V and J ends lost 0 bases and 7 bases respectively, with 16 bases between them. The CDR3 has 16 amino acids. Assay: immunoSEQ multiplex PCR; the TCRdb copy retains only in-frame clones and omits some. The repertoire has approximately 530,000 clones, about 89% of them found once; the top ten carry roughly 7.3%. The gene calls are TRBV18 and TRBJ2-1, with a tentative D call TRBD2 (5 bases). This receptor was identified in a woman aged 45-60 years with COVID-19, enrolled during active disease. Sample: peripheral blood. In DNA, the CDR3 is TGTGCCAGCTCACCACCAGGTGGGAGCTTACAGAATGAGCAGTTCTTC. Its protein product is CASSPPGGSLQNEQFF. Supplemented by reference TRBV18 and TRBJ2-1, the full variable domain reads NAGVMQNPRHLVRRRGQEARLRCSPMKGHSHVYWYRQLPEEGLKFMVYLQKENIIDESGMPKERFSAEFPKEGPSILRIQQVVRGDSAAYFCASSPPGGSLQNEQFFGPGTRLTVL.